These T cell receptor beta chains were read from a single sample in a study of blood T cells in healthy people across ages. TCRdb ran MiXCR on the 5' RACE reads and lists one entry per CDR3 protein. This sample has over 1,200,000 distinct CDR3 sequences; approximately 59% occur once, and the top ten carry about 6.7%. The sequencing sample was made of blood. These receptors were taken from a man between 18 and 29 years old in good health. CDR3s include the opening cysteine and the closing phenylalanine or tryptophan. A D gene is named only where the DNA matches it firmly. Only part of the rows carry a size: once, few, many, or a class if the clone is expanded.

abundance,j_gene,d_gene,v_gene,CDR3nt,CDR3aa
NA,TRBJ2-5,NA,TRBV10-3,TGTGCCATCAGTGAAGAGAGCTACGGGGCGGAAGAGACCCAGTACTTC,CAISEESYGAEETQYF
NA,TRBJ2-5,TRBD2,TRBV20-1,TGCAGTGCCGACGGAAAGGGTAGCGGGGTGTTTCAAGAGACCCAGTACTTC,CSADGKGSGVFQETQYF
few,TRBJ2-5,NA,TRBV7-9,TGTGCCAGCAGCTTGTTTGAGGGTCAAGGGTATCCACACCTTCAAGAGACCCAGTACTTC,CASSLFEGQGYPHLQETQYF
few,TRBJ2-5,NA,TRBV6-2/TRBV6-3,TGTGCCAGTGCGGACGGGGGAAGGGAGACCCAGTACTTC,CASADGGRETQYF
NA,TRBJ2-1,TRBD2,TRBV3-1,TGTGCCAGCAGCCAGGCTCTAGCGGGGGACGAGCAGTTCTTC,CASSQALAGDEQFF
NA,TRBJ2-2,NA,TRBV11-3,TGTGCCAGCAGCTCCTCCGACGGATCCACCGGGGAGCTGTTTTTT,CASSSSDGSTGELFF
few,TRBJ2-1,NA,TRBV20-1,TGCAGTGCTACTTCCCAGGGTGGGGATTACAATGAGCAGTTCTTC,CSATSQGGDYNEQFF
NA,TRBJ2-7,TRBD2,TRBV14,TGTGCCAGCAGCCAAGCTAACCCCACTAGCGGGCCTGACAATGAGCAGTACTTC,CASSQANPTSGPDNEQYF
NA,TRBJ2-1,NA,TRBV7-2,TGTGCCAGCAGCTCCCCCCTCACCAATGAGCAGTTCTTC,CASSSPLTNEQFF
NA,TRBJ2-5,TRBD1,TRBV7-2,TGTGCCAGCAGGACTGACAGGGGAGAAGGGACCCAGTACTTC,CASRTDRGEGTQYF
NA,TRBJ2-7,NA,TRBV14,TGTGCCAGCAGCCCTAGTCAATTCGCGTCCTACGAGCAGTACTTC,CASSPSQFASYEQYF
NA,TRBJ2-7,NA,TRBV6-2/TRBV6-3,TGTGCCAGCACGGGAGTGATTGAGCAGTACTTC,CASTGVIEQYF
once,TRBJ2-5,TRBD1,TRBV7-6,TGTGCCAGCAGCAAGGACAGGGGGGGTGTCAATGAGCAGTACTTC,CASSKDRGGVNEQYF
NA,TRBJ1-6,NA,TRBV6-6,TGTGCCAGCACCAGGGAGCCCTTGGGGAATTCACCCCTCCACTTT,CASTREPLGNSPLHF
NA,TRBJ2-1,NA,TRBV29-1,TGCAGCACCTTGGAGGGTTTGTCTGACAATGAGCAGTTCTTC,CSTLEGLSDNEQFF
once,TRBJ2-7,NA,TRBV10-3,TGTGCCATCAGTGAGACTCGCGAGCAGTACTTC,CAISETREQYF
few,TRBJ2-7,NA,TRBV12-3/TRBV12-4,TGTGCCAGCAGTTTAGTCATGACCTACGAGCAGTACTTC,CASSLVMTYEQYF
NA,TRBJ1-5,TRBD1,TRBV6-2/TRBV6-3,TGTGCCAGCGGCGGACAGGGGCGTCAGCCCCAGCATTTT,CASGGQGRQPQHF
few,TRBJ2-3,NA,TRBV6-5,TGTGCCAGCAGGTGGTCGGCCAGCACAGATACGCAGTATTTT,CASRWSASTDTQYF
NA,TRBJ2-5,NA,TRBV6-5,TGTGCCAGCAGTTTCTCAAACTCGGAAGGGAAGCGAGAGACCCAGTACTTC,CASSFSNSEGKRETQYF
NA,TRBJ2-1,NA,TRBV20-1,TGCAGTGCTAGAACAACTAACGGGAAGCCCCAGTCCGATGAGCAGTTCTTC,CSARTTNGKPQSDEQFF
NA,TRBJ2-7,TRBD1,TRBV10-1,TGCGCCAGCAGTCTACAAACAGGGGGATCCTACGAGCAGTACTTC,CASSLQTGGSYEQYF
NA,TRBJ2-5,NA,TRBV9,TGTGCCAGCAGCCCAGGTGGTTGGGAGAACGGTGAGCAGTACTTC,CASSPGGWENGEQYF
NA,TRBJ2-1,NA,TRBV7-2,TGTGCCAGCAGCTTAAAAGGGGGGAGGGATTACGACAATGAGCAGTTCTTC,CASSLKGGRDYDNEQFF
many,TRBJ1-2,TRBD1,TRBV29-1,TGCAGCGTTGCGACAGGGTATGGCTACACCTTC,CSVATGYGYTF
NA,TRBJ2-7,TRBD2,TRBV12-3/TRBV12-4,TGTGCCAGCAGCCAGAACAGGGGCTTCCGACTAGCGGGAGGAACGGACGAGCAGTACTTC,CASSQNRGFRLAGGTDEQYF